Presented here are 27 T cell receptor beta chains from one specimen sequenced in a study of blood T cell repertoires in COVID-19. Measured with immunoSEQ multiplex PCR; TCRdb has only the in-frame clones, and not every one. This sample carries about 210,000 clones, 89% of them seen once, and the ten largest clones take roughly 8.4%. The sample taken for sequencing was PBMCs or T cells enriched from blood (not recorded which). The receptors originated from a young woman who had recovered from COVID-19.

In this sample, this clone turned up many times. The chain joins TRBV30 to TRBJ1-1; possible D gene TRBD1, 5 bases. Germline CDR1 and CDR2: GTSNPN and SVGIG (reference sequence). Trimming took off 1 base at V and 6 bases at J, with 15 bases between the two ends. This CDR3 is 14 amino acids long. This CDR3 reads CAWSGGGGFAEAFF. The CDR3 bases are TGTGCCTGGAGTGGGGGCGGGGGTTTCGCTGAAGCTTTCTTT.

J is TRBJ2-7 and V is TRBV30, with a tentative D call TRBD1 (6 bases). Trimming cost V 2 bases and J 5 bases, with 13 bases left between them. The CDR3 covers 13 residues. CDR1 GTSNPN and CDR2 SVGIG come from the germline V gene (reference sequence). CDR3 amino acids: CAWSRGTYDEQYF. CDR3 coding DNA: TGTGCCTGGAGTAGGGGGACGTATGACGAGCAGTACTTC.

The J gene is TRBJ2-1, the V gene TRBV7-9, with TRBD2 as a possible D gene (6 bases). The V end was cut by 5 bases, the J end by 4 bases, with 18 bases between. Per the germline V gene, CDR1 is SEHNR and CDR2 is FQNEAQ (reference sequence). The CDR3 covers 16 residues. The CDR3 nucleotides read TGTGCCAGCAGCCCTCGGGACTCGCAACCATACAATGAGCAGTTCTTC. It is translated as CASSPRDSQPYNEQFF.

The chain links TRBV6-5 to TRBJ2-3; TRBD2 matches 8 bases. The ends lost 2 bases at V and 4 bases at J; junction bases unmatched: 5. Germline CDR1 is MNHEY and CDR2 is SVGAGI. The CDR3 extends over 15 amino acids. Written as DNA, the CDR3 is TGTGCCAGCAGTTACCCCAGCGGGGGATCAGATACGCAGTATTTT. This encodes CASSYPSGGSDTQYF.

The genes are TRBV10-3 and TRBJ2-6; TRBD2 might be the D (5 bases). CDR1 is ENHRY and CDR2 is SYGVKD in the germline V gene. Trimming stripped 10 bases from V and 0 bases from J, with 10 bases between. This CDR3 is 14 amino acids long. CDR3 coding DNA: TGTGCCACCGTACGGGGCTCTGGGGCCAACGTCCTGACTTTC. Its protein product is CATVRGSGANVLTF.

The chain recombines TRBV10-3 with TRBJ1-5; 9 bases align to TRBD1. Germline V lookup: CDR1 ENHRY, CDR2 SYGVKD. The CDR3 contains 16 residues. The trim removed 0 bases at V and 3 bases at J, leaving 3 bases unmatched. CDR3 protein: CAISESRQGDNQPQHF. CDR3 bases: TGTGCCATCAGTGAGTCGAGACAGGGGGACAATCAGCCCCAGCATTTT.

This sequence joins TRBV6-5 and TRBJ2-3; the match to TRBD1 covers 11 bases. Unmatched junction bases numbered 9, after V lost 10 bases and J lost 3 bases. This CDR3 spans 15 amino acids. In germline, CDR1 is MNHEY, CDR2 SVGAGI. This CDR3 reads CATADRGPFTDTQYF. The CDR3, as DNA: TGTGCCACCGCGGACAGGGGGCCTTTTACAGATACGCAGTATTTT.

V gene TRBV11-2 combines with J gene TRBJ2-1, with D tentatively TRBD1 (6 bases). This CDR3 is 14 amino acids long. Germline CDR1 SGHAT, CDR2 FQNNGV. V lost 5 bases and J 5 bases, leaving 13 bases between the germline ends. CDR3 nucleotide sequence: TGTGCCAGCAGCCTAAATACAGGGAACAATGAGCAGTTCTTC. This encodes CASSLNTGNNEQFF. Together with reference TRBV11-2 and TRBJ2-1, the CDR3 gives the full variable domain: EAGVAQSPRYKIIEKRQSVAFWCNPISGHATLYWYQQILGQGPKLLIQFQNNGVVDDSQLPKDRFSAERLKGVDSTLKIQPAKLEDSAVYLCASSLNTGNNEQFFGPGTRLTVL.

The chain uses TRBV5-1 and TRBJ2-3; D call uncertain. This CDR3 contains 14 residues. Between the trimmed V and J ends, which lost 3 bases and 2 bases, there was a span of 10 bases. The germline V gene has CDR1 SGHRS and CDR2 YFSETQ. The CDR3 DNA reads TGCGCCAGCAGCTCGCGCTTTAACACAGATACGCAGTATTTT. Protein sequence: CASSSRFNTDTQYF.

The chain couples TRBV4-2 to TRBJ2-1, with 7 bases identical to TRBD2. The V gene's germline CDR1 is LGHNA and CDR2 YNFKEQ. V gave up 1 base and J gave up 6 bases; unmatched junction bases: 12. This CDR3 comprises 17 residues. The CDR3 DNA sequence: TGTGCCAGCAGCCAAGTTGGGCCCAGCGGGGTTTTCAATGAGCAGTTCTTC. It codes for CASSQVGPSGVFNEQFF.

This sequence joins TRBV5-1 and TRBJ2-1; tentatively, D is TRBD2 (5 bases). The CDR3 has 12 amino acids. V was clipped by 4 bases and J by 6 bases, with 8 bases between them. CDR1 is SGHRS and CDR2 is YFSETQ in the germline V gene. The CDR3 DNA is TGCGCCAGCAGCATAACTAGCAATGAGCAGTTCTTC. Amino acid sequence: CASSITSNEQFF.

The gene calls are TRBV6-4 and TRBJ2-1; TRBD2 is a possible D gene (7 bases). From germline, CDR1 is MRHNA and CDR2 SNTAGT. This CDR3 has 19 residues. V shed 5 bases and J shed 9 bases, with 32 bases lying between them. In DNA, the CDR3 is TGTGCCAGCAGTCCCGCCCACCGGGACTGGGGAGGGGGAAACGGTGAGCAGTTCTTC. Encoded protein: CASSPAHRDWGGGNGEQFF.

V and J are TRBV21-1 and TRBJ1-6; TRBD1 is taken as the D call from the table, unchecked against the DNA. TRBV21-1 is deemed a pseudogene. The CDR3 extends over 17 amino acids. CDR3 sequence: CASSKVAGSSYNSPLHF. In DNA, the CDR3 is TGTGCCAGCAGCAAAGTCGCAGGAAGCTCCTATAATTCACCCCTCCACTTT.

V gene TRBV21-1 combines with J gene TRBJ2-5; the table gives TRBD1 as D, unverified against the DNA. TRBV21-1 is tagged as a pseudogene. CDR3 length: 16 residues. This CDR3 reads CASSKDLSGQQETQYF. CDR3 DNA sequence: TGTGCCAGCAGCAAAGACCTTAGTGGACAGCAAGAGACCCAGTACTTC.

This chain links TRBV10-1 with TRBJ1-1; D not resolved. The CDR3 runs 13 residues. V was clipped by 0 bases and J by 3 bases, with 5 bases between them. Germline V CDR1 and CDR2: WNHNN, SYGVQD (reference sequence). Here the CDR3 reads CASSESGYTEAFF. CDR3 DNA: TGCGCCAGCAGTGAGTCCGGGTACACTGAAGCTTTCTTT.

This sequence joins TRBV3-1 (or the pseudogene TRBV3-2) and TRBJ1-4, with TRBD1 matching over 8 bases. Germline trimming cut 0 bases from V and 8 bases from J; bases unmatched to any gene: 5. The CDR3 spans 15 residues. The germline CDR1 and CDR2 sequences are LGHDT and YNNKEL (reference sequence). In DNA, the CDR3 is TGTGCCAGCAGCCAAGAGCACAGGGGGAAAGAAAAACTGTTTTTT. Translation: CASSQEHRGKEKLFF.

The chain uses TRBV9 and TRBJ2-1; 12 bases match TRBD2. The CDR3 is 15 residues long. CDR1 is SGDLS, CDR2 YYNGEE, per germline. V lost 0 bases, J lost 9 bases, and 4 bases stayed unmatched. The CDR3 DNA sequence: TGTGCCAGCAGCGTAGGGGGACTAGCGGGTCGTGAGCAGTTCTTC. It codes for CASSVGGLAGREQFF.

Only a few counts were recorded for this clone. The chain combines TRBV2 with TRBJ2-1; the match to TRBD1 covers 7 bases. This CDR3 is 14 amino acids long. Germline V CDR1 and CDR2: SNHLY, FYNNEI. After removal of 7 bases from V and 3 bases from J, the junction contained 6 bases not matched to a gene. CDR3 nucleotide sequence: TGTGCCAGCATGAGGGACAGCCGCTACAATGAGCAGTTCTTC. Translation gives CASMRDSRYNEQFF.

The chain couples TRBV7-9 to TRBJ1-5, with D possibly being TRBD1 (5 bases). CDR1 SEHNR and CDR2 FQNEAQ come from the germline V gene (reference sequence). The CDR3 totals 15 residues. V was clipped by 1 base and J by 3 bases, with 10 bases between them. CDR3 in DNA: TGTGCCAGCAGCTTAGAATCGGGGGACAATCAGCCCCAGCATTTT. Protein sequence: CASSLESGDNQPQHF.

Only a few counts were recorded for this clone. The chain carries TRBV7-6 and TRBJ1-6; TRBD1 matches 12 bases. Germline CDR1 SGHVS, CDR2 FNYEAQ. The CDR3 totals 15 residues. V was pared by 4 bases and J by 10 bases, with 5 bases of the junction left unmatched. CDR3 nucleotide sequence: TGTGCCAGCAGCTCGGGACAGGGGGCTCGGTCACCCCTCCACTTT. Translated: CASSSGQGARSPLHF. Full variable domain (remainder filled in from reference TRBV7-6 and TRBJ1-6): GAGVSQSPRYKVTKRGQDVALRCDPISGHVSLYWYRQALGQGPEFLTYFNYEAQQDKSGLPNDRFSAERPEGSISTLTIQRTEQRDSAMYRCASSSGQGARSPLHFGNGTRLTVT.

The gene calls are TRBV2 and TRBJ2-2; 7 bases match TRBD1. CDR1 SNHLY and CDR2 FYNNEI come from the germline V gene. This CDR3 is 16 amino acids long. V lost 2 bases to trimming and J lost 1 base; unmatched junction nucleotides: 4. CDR3 residues: CASSERGTENTGELFF. The CDR3 nucleotides read TGTGCCAGCAGTGAAAGGGGGACAGAGAACACCGGGGAGCTGTTTTTT.

The rearrangement joins TRBV5-1 to TRBJ2-5, with D possibly matching TRBD2 (6 bases). Germline CDR1 SGHRS, CDR2 YFSETQ. This CDR3 spans 12 amino acids. V was cut by 5 bases and J by 5 bases, with 10 bases left in between. The CDR3 DNA follows: TGCGCCAGCAGTAGACTAGGGGAGACCCAGTACTTC. Translating it yields CASSRLGETQYF.

This chain links TRBV6-5 with TRBJ1-5; no definite D call. There are 14 residues in the CDR3. Germline loops: CDR1 MNHEY, CDR2 SVGAGI. V shed 7 bases and J shed 7 bases, with 17 bases lying between them. The DNA of the CDR3 is TGTGCCAGCACCCAAAGCGGGGTATACCAGCCCCAGCATTTT. Residues: CASTQSGVYQPQHF.

This chain connects TRBV6-6 to TRBJ2-7, with 9 nucleotides matching TRBD1. There are 13 residues in the CDR3. V trimming: 8 bases; J trimming: 6 bases; junction bases outside the gene matches: 8. Per the germline V gene, CDR1 is MNHNY and CDR2 is SVGAGI (reference sequence). In DNA form, the CDR3 reads TGTGCCAGCGGGGGACAGGGCCTGGTCGAGCAGTACTTC. This gives the protein CASGGQGLVEQYF.

The rearrangement uses TRBV5-1 and TRBJ2-3, with D hard to call. The CDR3 runs 15 residues. The germline V gene encodes CDR1 SGHRS and CDR2 YFSETQ. V was clipped by 0 bases and J by 5 bases, with 13 bases between them. CDR3: CASSLVAVAKDTQYF. Here the CDR3 DNA reads TGCGCCAGCAGCTTGGTAGCCGTGGCGAAAGATACGCAGTATTTT.

The sample holds one count of this clone. V is TRBV29-1 and J is TRBJ2-7; possible D gene TRBD1, 6 bases. The germline V gene has CDR1 SQVTM and CDR2 ANQGSEA. The CDR3 is made up of 12 amino acids. The V gene lost 7 bases and the J gene lost 1 base, with 11 bases spanning the gap. CDR3 residues: CSAPGHSYEQYF. The DNA of the CDR3 is TGCAGCGCCCCGGGACATTCCTACGAGCAGTACTTC.

The chain recombines TRBV28 with TRBJ1-2; 7 nucleotides agree with TRBD1. The CDR3 length is 13 residues. V gave up 7 bases and J gave up 11 bases; unmatched junction bases: 13. Germline values: CDR1 MDHEN, CDR2 SYDVKM. CDR3 DNA: TGTGCCAGCACTAAGACAGGGTGGTACCGGTACACCTTC. Its translation: CASTKTGWYRYTF.